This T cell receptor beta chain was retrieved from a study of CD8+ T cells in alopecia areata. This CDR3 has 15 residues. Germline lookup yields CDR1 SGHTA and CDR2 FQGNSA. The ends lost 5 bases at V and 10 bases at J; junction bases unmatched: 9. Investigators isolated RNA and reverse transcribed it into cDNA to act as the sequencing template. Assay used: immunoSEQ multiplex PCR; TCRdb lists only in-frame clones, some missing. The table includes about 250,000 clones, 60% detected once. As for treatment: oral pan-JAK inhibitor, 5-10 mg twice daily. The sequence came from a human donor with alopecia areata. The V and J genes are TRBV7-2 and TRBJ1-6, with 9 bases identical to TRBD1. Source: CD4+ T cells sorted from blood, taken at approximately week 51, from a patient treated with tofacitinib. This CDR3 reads CASSPAGTGPSPLHF. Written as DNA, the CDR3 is TGTGCCAGCAGCCCCGCCGGGACAGGGCCATCACCCCTCCACTTT.